The 25 T cell receptor beta chains below all came from one sample that was sequenced in a study of T cell responses to AZD1222 COVID-19 vaccine. TCRdb's copy holds only in-frame clones and misses some; the assay was immunoSEQ multiplex PCR. The profile shows 100,000 to 150,000 clones, about nine tenths of them singletons. The sequences come from peripheral blood, collected on day 0 of AZD1222 vaccination. The receptors derive from an adult in good health.

The J gene is TRBJ1-6, the V gene TRBV7-8, with D hard to call. Trimming took off 0 bases at V and 8 bases at J, with 5 bases between the two ends. CDR1 and CDR2 (germline): SGHVS, FQNEAQ. CDR3 length: 13 residues. The CDR3 DNA follows: TGTGCCAGCAGCTTAGCGGAGGATTCACCCCTCCACTTT. Its translation is CASSLAEDSPLHF.

The chain joins TRBV3-1 (or the pseudogene TRBV3-2) to TRBJ1-1; no reliable D call. Trimming left V 0 bases short and J 1 base short, with 3 bases between. From germline, CDR1 is LGHDT and CDR2 YNNKEL (reference sequence). The CDR3 runs 13 residues. Here the CDR3 reads CASSQEGNTEAFF. The CDR3 nucleotides are TGTGCCAGCAGCCAAGAAGGGAACACTGAAGCTTTCTTT.

This chain joins TRBV19 and TRBJ1-4, with unresolved D. Germline CDR1 is LNHDA and CDR2 is SQIVND (reference sequence). This CDR3 has 14 amino acids. V gave up 5 bases and J gave up 2 bases, with 9 bases separating them. The CDR3 here is CASSFGRTNEKLFF. The CDR3 DNA reads TGTGCCAGTAGTTTCGGGCGGACTAATGAAAAACTGTTTTTT.

V usage is TRBV27 and J usage is TRBJ1-4; 9 bases align to TRBD1. CDR3 length: 15 amino acids. Germline V gene data show CDR1 as MNHEY and CDR2 as SMNVEV (reference sequence). With 4 bases clipped from V and 8 bases from J, the junction kept 8 bases outside the gene matches. The CDR3 DNA follows: TGTGCCAGCAGTTCAGTGGACAGGGGACGGGAAAAACTGTTTTTT. It yields the protein CASSSVDRGREKLFF. Supplemented by reference TRBV27 and TRBJ1-4, the full variable domain reads EAQVTQNPRYLITVTGKKLTVTCSQNMNHEYMSWYRQDPGLGLRQIYYSMNVEVTDKGDVPEGYKVSRKEKRNFPLILESPSPNQTSLYFCASSSVDRGREKLFFGSGTQLSVL.

This chain uses TRBV7-2 with TRBJ2-7; TRBD2 agrees at 9 bases. The CDR3 is 15 residues long. CDR1 is SGHTA and CDR2 is FQGNSA in the germline V gene. Trimming took 5 bases from V and 7 from J; bases not matched to a gene: 12. CDR3 in amino acids: CASSLGAGGRKEQYF. The CDR3 DNA reads as TGTGCCAGCAGCCTAGGAGCGGGAGGCCGGAAAGAGCAGTACTTC. The full variable domain, with the rest looked up from reference TRBV7-2 and TRBJ2-7, is GAGVSQSPSNKVTEKGKDVELRCDPISGHTALYWYRQSLGQGLEFLIYFQGNSAPDKSGLPSDRFSAERTGGSVSTLTIQRTQQEDSAVYLCASSLGAGGRKEQYFGPGTRLTVT.

The V call is TRBV6-1, the J call TRBJ1-6, with D perhaps matching TRBD1 (5 bases). V shed 3 bases and J shed 7 bases, with 13 bases lying between them. From germline, CDR1 is MNHNS and CDR2 SASEGT. The CDR3 totals 15 residues. The CDR3 loop reads CASSEGHSSNSPLHF. The CDR3, as DNA: TGTGCCAGCAGTGAGGGGCATTCGTCGAATTCACCCCTCCACTTT.

This clone has more than one count but fewer than ten. The chain links TRBV11-3 to TRBJ2-3; 8 nucleotides align to TRBD2. The CDR3 is 17 amino acids. Germline CDR1 and CDR2: SGHNT and YENEEA. Trimming cost V 0 bases and J 8 bases; bases outside gene matches: 13. The CDR3 sequence: CASSLEDGRGHIVTQYF. The CDR3 coding sequence is TGTGCCAGCAGCTTAGAGGACGGGAGGGGCCATATTGTTACGCAGTATTTT.

The chain joins TRBV9 to TRBJ1-1; D perhaps matches TRBD1 (5 bases). The CDR3 totals 14 residues. Germline CDR1 reads SGDLS; CDR2 reads YYNGEE. V gave up 0 bases and J gave up 4 bases, with 10 bases separating them. The CDR3 protein is CASSVASGPTEAFF. The CDR3 nucleotides are TGTGCCAGCAGCGTAGCATCAGGGCCCACTGAAGCTTTCTTT.

V gene TRBV7-9 combines with J gene TRBJ2-2; D uncertain. Trimming cost V 5 bases and J 9 bases, with 7 bases left between them. This CDR3 comprises 11 residues. Looked up from germline, CDR1 is SEHNR and CDR2 is FQNEAQ (reference sequence). CDR3 sequence (DNA): TGTGCCAGCAGCGGGTCGTGGGAGCTGTTTTTT. The encoded protein is CASSGSWELFF.

The genes are TRBV28 and TRBJ1-2, with TRBD1 matching over 8 bases. V was pared by 5 bases and J by 7 bases, with 9 bases of the junction left unmatched. Germline V gene lookup returns CDR1 MDHEN and CDR2 SYDVKM. This CDR3 is built from 14 residues. This CDR3 is CASSIPTGVRGYTF. The CDR3 coding sequence is TGTGCCAGCAGTATCCCGACAGGGGTTCGTGGCTACACCTTC.

The V and J genes are TRBV28 and TRBJ1-5; D ambiguous. The V and J ends lost 7 bases and 7 bases respectively, with 11 bases between them. The germline V gene has CDR1 MDHEN and CDR2 SYDVKM. This CDR3 comprises 12 residues. CDR3 sequence reads: CASNTGRQPQHF. The CDR3 DNA reads as TGTGCCAGCAACACGGGGAGGCAGCCCCAGCATTTT.

This clone has a handful of counts. V gene TRBV9 combines with J gene TRBJ2-7; D might be TRBD2 (6 bases). CDR3 length: 13 amino acids. V was cut by 0 bases and J by 5 bases, with 9 bases left in between. Germline loops: CDR1 SGDLS, CDR2 YYNGEE. The CDR3 DNA reads as TGTGCCAGCAGCGTAGAGGGACTCCACGAGCAGTACTTC. Encoded protein: CASSVEGLHEQYF.

V gene TRBV27 combines with J gene TRBJ1-1, with D possibly being TRBD1 (5 bases). The CDR3 totals 15 residues. Germline values: CDR1 MNHEY, CDR2 SMNVEV (reference sequence). Trimming left V 4 bases short and J 6 bases short, with 18 bases between. In DNA form, the CDR3 reads TGTGCCAGCAGTTCCTTGGCCAGGGTGGTATCTGAAGCTTTCTTT. Encoded protein: CASSSLARVVSEAFF.

The chain's CDR3 is CASSRGSQETQYF. DNA for the CDR3: TGTGCCAGCTCAAGGGGGTCACAAGAGACCCAGTACTTC. This sequence joins TRBV7-2 and TRBJ2-5; D may be TRBD1 (6 bases). There are 13 residues in the CDR3. V was pared by 8 bases and J by 2 bases, with 12 bases between. Looked up from germline, CDR1 is SGHTA and CDR2 is FQGNSA.

The chain links TRBV3-1 (or the pseudogene TRBV3-2) to TRBJ2-1; unclear D gene. Germline CDR1 reads LGHDT; CDR2 reads YNNKEL (reference sequence). V lost 4 bases and J lost 10, with 8 bases in between. The CDR3 length is 11 residues. CDR3 nucleotides: TGTGCCAGCAGCCTAAGAGGAGAGCAGTTCTTC. It codes for CASSLRGEQFF.

The V and J genes are TRBV9 and TRBJ2-3; 10 bases are a match to TRBD2. J was trimmed by 6 bases and V by 2 bases; bases with no gene match: 9. CDR3 length: 16 residues. From germline, CDR1 is SGDLS and CDR2 YYNGEE. CDR3 bases: TGTGCCAGCAGCGTGATAGCGGGAGGCGGGTTTGATACGCAGTATTTT. It specifies CASSVIAGGGFDTQYF.

Only one count was recorded for this clone. This sequence joins TRBV28 and TRBJ2-7; the match to TRBD1 covers 7 bases. Unmatched junction bases numbered 12, after V lost 7 bases and J lost 6 bases. CDR3 length: 14 amino acids. Germline V CDR1 and CDR2: MDHEN, SYDVKM. This CDR3 is CASTPLDRWSEQYF. The CDR3 DNA follows: TGTGCCAGCACCCCCCTGGACAGGTGGAGCGAGCAGTACTTC.

This chain links TRBV28 with TRBJ1-1, with 7 bases matching TRBD1. Trimming took 2 bases from V and 1 from J; bases not matched to a gene: 1. The CDR3 spans 14 residues. The germline CDR1 and CDR2 sequences are MDHEN and SYDVKM. DNA for the CDR3: TGTGCCAGCAGTTTAGGGACAGCGAACACTGAAGCTTTCTTT. Protein product: CASSLGTANTEAFF.

A single count supports this clone. The chain is built from TRBV29-1 and TRBJ2-1, with a weak D call TRBD2 (5 bases). The CDR3 extends over 14 amino acids. Trimming cost V 4 bases and J 6 bases, with 16 bases left between them. Germline values: CDR1 SQVTM, CDR2 ANQGSEA. The CDR3 DNA reads TGCAGCGTTGCAAGGACGGGATTGGGCAATGAGCAGTTCTTC. The encoded protein is CSVARTGLGNEQFF.

The chain recombines TRBV15 with TRBJ2-5; weak D call: TRBD2 (5 bases). Trimming cost V 2 bases and J 2 bases, with 9 bases left between them. Germline lookup yields CDR1 LNHNV and CDR2 YYDKDF (reference sequence). The CDR3 length is 14 residues. In nucleotides, the CDR3 is TGTGCCACCAGCAGACACCTAGCTCAAGAGACCCAGTACTTC. Translating it yields CATSRHLAQETQYF.

Note on this clone: Additional DNA sequences in this sample encode the identical CDR3. The chain joins TRBV19 to TRBJ2-3; D gene uncertain. Per the germline V gene, CDR1 is LNHDA and CDR2 is SQIVND (reference sequence). This CDR3 contains 11 residues. V was clipped by 3 bases and J by 5 bases, with 3 bases between them. The CDR3, as DNA: TGTGCCAGTAGTATTGGAGATACGCAGTATTTT. As protein: CASSIGDTQYF.

The chain couples TRBV27 to TRBJ2-1, with 10 bases identical to TRBD1. The CDR3 consists of 16 residues. J was trimmed by 2 bases and V by 5 bases; bases with no gene match: 6. Germline V gives CDR1 MNHEY, CDR2 SMNVEV (reference sequence). CDR3 bases: TGTGCCAGCAGTACCTCCGGGACAGGGGCCTACAATGAGCAGTTCTTC. It codes for CASSTSGTGAYNEQFF.

The V and J genes are TRBV10-1 and TRBJ2-2, with D possibly called TRBD1 or TRBD2 (5 bases each). Trimming took off 0 bases at V and 2 bases at J, with 13 bases between the two ends. Germline CDR1 is WNHNN and CDR2 is SYGVQD (reference sequence). CDR3 size: 17 residues. The CDR3 is CASSESWGKSNTGELFF. In DNA, the CDR3 is TGCGCCAGCAGTGAGTCGTGGGGGAAGAGTAACACCGGGGAGCTGTTTTTT.

This clone was counted a few times. V is TRBV6-1 and J is TRBJ2-3; 7 bases agree with TRBD2. This CDR3 has 16 residues. Germline CDR1 and CDR2: MNHNS and SASEGT. Losses at the gene ends were 4 bases for V and 0 bases for J; bases not matched to a gene: 7. The CDR3 protein is CASSVLFGGSTDTQYF. The CDR3, as DNA: TGTGCCAGCAGTGTCCTTTTCGGGGGGAGCACAGATACGCAGTATTTT.

This clone was observed a single time. The chain uses TRBV13 and TRBJ2-5; D could derive from TRBD1 or TRBD2 (6 bases each). Germline assignment: CDR1 PRHDT and CDR2 FYEKMQ (reference sequence). The V end was cut by 8 bases, the J end by 4 bases, with 11 bases between. CDR3 size: 12 residues. The CDR3 is CASSGGGETQYF. DNA for the CDR3: TGTGCCAGCTCTGGAGGGGGAGAGACCCAGTACTTC. The full variable domain, rest sourced from reference TRBV13 and TRBJ2-5, is AAGVIQSPRHLIKEKRETATLKCYPIPRHDTVYWYQQGPGQDPQFLISFYEKMQSDKGSIPDRFSAQQFSDYHSELNMSSLELGDSALYFCASSGGGETQYFGPGTRLLVL.